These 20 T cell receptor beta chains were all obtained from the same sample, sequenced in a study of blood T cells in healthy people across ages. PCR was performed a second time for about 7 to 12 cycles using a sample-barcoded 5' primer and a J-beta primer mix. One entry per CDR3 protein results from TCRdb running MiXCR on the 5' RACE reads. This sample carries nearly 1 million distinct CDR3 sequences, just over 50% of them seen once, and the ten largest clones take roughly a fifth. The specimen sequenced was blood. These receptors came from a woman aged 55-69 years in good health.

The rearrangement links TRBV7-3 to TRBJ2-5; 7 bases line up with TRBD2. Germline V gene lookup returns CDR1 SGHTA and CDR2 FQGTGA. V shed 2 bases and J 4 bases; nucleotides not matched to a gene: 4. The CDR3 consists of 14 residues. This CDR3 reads CASSLLGGGETQYF. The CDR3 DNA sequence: TGTGCCAGCAGCTTACTTGGCGGGGGAGAGACCCAGTACTTC. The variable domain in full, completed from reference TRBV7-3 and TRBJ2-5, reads GAGVSQTPSNKVTEKGKYVELRCDPISGHTALYWYRQSLGQGPEFLIYFQGTGAADDSGLPNDRFFAVRPEGSVSTLKIQRTERGDSAVYLCASSLLGGGETQYFGPGTRLLVL.

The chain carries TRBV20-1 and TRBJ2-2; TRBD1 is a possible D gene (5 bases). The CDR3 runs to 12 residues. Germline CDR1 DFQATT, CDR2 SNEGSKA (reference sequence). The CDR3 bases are TGCAGCAGGGTTTCGAACACCGGGGAGCTGTTTTTT. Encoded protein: CSRVSNTGELFF.

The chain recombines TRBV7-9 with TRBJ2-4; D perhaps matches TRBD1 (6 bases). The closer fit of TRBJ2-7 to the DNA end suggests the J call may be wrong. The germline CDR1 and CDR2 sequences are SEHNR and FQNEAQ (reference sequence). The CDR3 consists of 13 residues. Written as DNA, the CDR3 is TGTGCCAGCAGAAGGGACACCTCGGTCGAGCAGTACTTC. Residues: CASRRDTSVEQYF.

The CDR3 region is CASSQERQGLTDTQYF. The CDR3 nucleotides are TGCGCCAGCAGCCAAGAACGACAGGGTCTGACAGATACGCAGTATTTT. This chain joins TRBV4-3 and TRBJ2-3, with 7 positions matching TRBD1. There are 16 residues in the CDR3. The ends lost 0 bases at V and 3 bases at J; junction bases unmatched: 6. Germline V gives CDR1 LGHNA, CDR2 YSLEER.

CDR3 in amino acids: CSASGGSEQYF. As DNA, the CDR3 is TGCAGTGCTAGCGGAGGGTCCGAGCAGTACTTC. The genes are TRBV20-1 and TRBJ2-5; D perhaps matches TRBD2 (6 bases). With the DNA end fitting TRBJ2-7 better, the J assignment may be wrong. Germline V gene data show CDR1 as DFQATT and CDR2 as SNEGSKA (reference sequence). The CDR3 sequence is 11 residues long.

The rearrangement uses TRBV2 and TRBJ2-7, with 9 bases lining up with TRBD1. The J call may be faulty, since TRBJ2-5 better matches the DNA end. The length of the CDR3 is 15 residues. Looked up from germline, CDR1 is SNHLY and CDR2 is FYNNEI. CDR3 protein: CASSRGTGTKGTQYF. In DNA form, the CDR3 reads TGTGCCAGCAGTCGGGGGACAGGGACCAAGGGGACCCAGTACTTC.

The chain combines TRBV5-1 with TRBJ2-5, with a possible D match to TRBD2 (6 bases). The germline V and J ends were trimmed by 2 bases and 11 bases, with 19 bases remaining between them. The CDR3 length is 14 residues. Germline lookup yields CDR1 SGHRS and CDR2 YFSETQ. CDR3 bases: TGCGCCAGCAGCTTTGGCGGCATCGGGGGAGAGCAGTACTTC. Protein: CASSFGGIGGEQYF.

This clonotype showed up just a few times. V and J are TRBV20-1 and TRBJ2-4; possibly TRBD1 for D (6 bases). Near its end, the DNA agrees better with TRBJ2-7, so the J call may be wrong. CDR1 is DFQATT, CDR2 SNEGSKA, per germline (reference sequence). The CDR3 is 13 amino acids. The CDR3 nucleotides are TGCAGTGCTAGAGGGGGACACCTATACGAGCAGTACTTC. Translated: CSARGGHLYEQYF.

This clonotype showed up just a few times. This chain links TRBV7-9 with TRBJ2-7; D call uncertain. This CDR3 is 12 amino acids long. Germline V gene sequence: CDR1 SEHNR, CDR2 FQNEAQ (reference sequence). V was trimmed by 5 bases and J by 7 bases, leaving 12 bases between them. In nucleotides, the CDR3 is TGTGCCAGCAGCCCTTGGGGTGAGGAGCAGTACTTC. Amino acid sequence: CASSPWGEEQYF.

CDR3 sequence (DNA): TGCAGTGCTAGATCGATGTCGGAGTGGATTACCGGGGAGCTGTTTTTT. The encoded protein is CSARSMSEWITGELFF. The V and J genes are TRBV20-1 and TRBJ2-2; no definite D call. This CDR3 contains 16 residues. Trimming removed 2 bases from V and 5 bases from J, with 18 bases in between. Germline V CDR1 and CDR2: DFQATT, SNEGSKA (reference sequence).

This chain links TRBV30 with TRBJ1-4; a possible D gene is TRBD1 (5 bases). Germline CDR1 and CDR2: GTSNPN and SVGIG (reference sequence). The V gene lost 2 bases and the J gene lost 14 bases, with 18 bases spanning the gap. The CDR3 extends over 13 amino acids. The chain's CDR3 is CAWSKGVNEVLFF. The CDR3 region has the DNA TGTGCCTGGAGTAAAGGGGTTAATGAAGTTCTGTTTTTT.

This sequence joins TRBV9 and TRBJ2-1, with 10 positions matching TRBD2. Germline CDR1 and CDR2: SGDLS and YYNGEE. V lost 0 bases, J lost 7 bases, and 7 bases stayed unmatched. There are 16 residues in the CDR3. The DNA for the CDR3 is TGTGCCAGCAGCGTAGATCCTAGCGGGAGTTGGAATGAGCAGTTCTTC. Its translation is CASSVDPSGSWNEQFF.

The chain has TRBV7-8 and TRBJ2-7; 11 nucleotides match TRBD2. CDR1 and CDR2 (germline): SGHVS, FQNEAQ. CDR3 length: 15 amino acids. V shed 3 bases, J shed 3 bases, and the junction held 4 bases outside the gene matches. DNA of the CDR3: TGTGCCAGCAGCTTTCCGGGACTAGCGGACTACGAGCAGTACTTC. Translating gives CASSFPGLADYEQYF. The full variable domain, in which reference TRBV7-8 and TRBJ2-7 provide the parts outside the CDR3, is GAGVSQSPRYKVAKRGQDVALRCDPISGHVSLFWYQQALGQGPEFLTYFQNEAQLDKSGLPSDRFFAERPEGSVSTLKIQRTQQEDSAVYLCASSFPGLADYEQYFGPGTRLTVT.

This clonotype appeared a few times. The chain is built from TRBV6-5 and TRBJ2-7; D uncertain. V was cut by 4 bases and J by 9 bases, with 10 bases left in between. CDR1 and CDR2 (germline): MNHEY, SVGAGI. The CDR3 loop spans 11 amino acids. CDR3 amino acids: CASSSPLGQYF. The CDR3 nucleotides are TGTGCCAGCAGTTCCCCTCTGGGGCAGTACTTC.

CDR3 bases: TGTGCCTGGAGTAGTGGGACTAGCAAGACCCAGTACTTC. It codes for CAWSSGTSKTQYF. The V and J genes are TRBV30 and TRBJ2-5; 9 bases align to TRBD2. The CDR3 runs 13 residues. After removal of 2 bases from V and 6 bases from J, the junction contained 4 bases not matched to a gene. Germline values: CDR1 GTSNPN, CDR2 SVGIG (reference sequence).

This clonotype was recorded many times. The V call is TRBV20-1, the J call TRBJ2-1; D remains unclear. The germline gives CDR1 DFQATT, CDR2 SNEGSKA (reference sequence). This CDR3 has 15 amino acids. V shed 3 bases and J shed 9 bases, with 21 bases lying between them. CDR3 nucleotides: TGCAGTGCTAGTGGCCAGCTATTAGACGTCAGTGAGCAGTTCTTC. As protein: CSASGQLLDVSEQFF.

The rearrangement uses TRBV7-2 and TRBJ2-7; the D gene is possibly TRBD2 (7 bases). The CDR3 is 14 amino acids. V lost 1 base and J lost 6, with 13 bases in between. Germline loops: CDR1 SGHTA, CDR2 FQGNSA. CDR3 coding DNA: TGTGCCAGCAGCTTAGTCCGGGGGGCTGGCGAGCAGTACTTC. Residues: CASSLVRGAGEQYF. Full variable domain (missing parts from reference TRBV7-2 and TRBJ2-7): GAGVSQSPSNKVTEKGKDVELRCDPISGHTALYWYRQSLGQGLEFLIYFQGNSAPDKSGLPSDRFSAERTGGSVSTLTIQRTQQEDSAVYLCASSLVRGAGEQYFGPGTRLTVT.

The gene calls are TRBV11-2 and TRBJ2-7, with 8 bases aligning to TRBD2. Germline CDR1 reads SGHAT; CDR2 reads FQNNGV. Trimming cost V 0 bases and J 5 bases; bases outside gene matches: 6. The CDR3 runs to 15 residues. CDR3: CASSLDRGGYDEQYF. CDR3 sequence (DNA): TGTGCCAGCAGCTTAGATCGGGGGGGGTACGACGAGCAGTACTTC.

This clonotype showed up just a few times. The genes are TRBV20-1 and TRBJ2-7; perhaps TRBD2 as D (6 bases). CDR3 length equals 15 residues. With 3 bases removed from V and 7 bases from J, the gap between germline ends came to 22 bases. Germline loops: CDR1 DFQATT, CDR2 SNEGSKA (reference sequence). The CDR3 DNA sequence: TGCAGTGCTAGGGCTGCGCGCGGGACCCCGAGGGAGCAGTACTTC. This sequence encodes CSARAARGTPREQYF.

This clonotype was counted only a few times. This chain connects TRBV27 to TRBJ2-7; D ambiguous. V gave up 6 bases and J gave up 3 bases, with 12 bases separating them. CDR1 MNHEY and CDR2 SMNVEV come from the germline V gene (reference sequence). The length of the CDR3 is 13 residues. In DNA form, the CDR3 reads TGTGCCAGCAGCGAGACCCAATACTACGAGCAGTACTTC. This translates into CASSETQYYEQYF.